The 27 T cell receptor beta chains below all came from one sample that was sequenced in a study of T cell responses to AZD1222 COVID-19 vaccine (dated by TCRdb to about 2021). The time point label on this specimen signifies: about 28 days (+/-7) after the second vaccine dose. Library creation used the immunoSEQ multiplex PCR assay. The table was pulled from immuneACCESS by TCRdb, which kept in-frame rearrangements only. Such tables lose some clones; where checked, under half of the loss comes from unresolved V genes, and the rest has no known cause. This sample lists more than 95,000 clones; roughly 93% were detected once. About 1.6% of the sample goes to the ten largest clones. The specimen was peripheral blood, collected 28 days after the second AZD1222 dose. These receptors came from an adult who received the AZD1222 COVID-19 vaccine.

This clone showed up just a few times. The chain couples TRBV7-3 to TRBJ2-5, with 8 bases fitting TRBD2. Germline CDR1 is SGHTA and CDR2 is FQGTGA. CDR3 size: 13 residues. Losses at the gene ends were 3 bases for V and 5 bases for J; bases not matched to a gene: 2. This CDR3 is CASSLTSAETQYF. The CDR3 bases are TGTGCCAGCAGCTTGACTAGCGCCGAGACCCAGTACTTC.

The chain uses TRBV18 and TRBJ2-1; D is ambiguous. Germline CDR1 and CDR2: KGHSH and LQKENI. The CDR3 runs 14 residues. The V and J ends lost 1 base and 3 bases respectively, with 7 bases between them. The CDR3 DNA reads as TGTGCCAGCTCACCACTGGGGAACTACAATGAGCAGTTCTTC. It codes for CASSPLGNYNEQFF.

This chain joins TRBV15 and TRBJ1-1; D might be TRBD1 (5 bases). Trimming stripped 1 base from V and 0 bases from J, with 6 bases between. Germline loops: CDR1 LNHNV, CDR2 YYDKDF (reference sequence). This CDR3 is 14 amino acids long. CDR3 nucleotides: TGTGCCACCAGCAGAGGACAGCTGAACACTGAAGCTTTCTTT. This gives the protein CATSRGQLNTEAFF.

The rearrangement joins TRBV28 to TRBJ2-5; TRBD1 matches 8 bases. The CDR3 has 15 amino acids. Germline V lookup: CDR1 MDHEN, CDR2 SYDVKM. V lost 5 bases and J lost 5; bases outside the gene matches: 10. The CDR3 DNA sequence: TGTGCCAGCAGTCGCCCTTCGACAGGGGAGGAGACCCAGTACTTC. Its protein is CASSRPSTGEETQYF.

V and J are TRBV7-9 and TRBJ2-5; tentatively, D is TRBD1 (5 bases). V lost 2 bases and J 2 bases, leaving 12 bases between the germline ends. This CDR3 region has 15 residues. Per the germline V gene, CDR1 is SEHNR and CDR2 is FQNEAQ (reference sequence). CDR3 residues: CASSLSRVIQETQYF. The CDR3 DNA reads TGTGCCAGCAGCTTATCCAGGGTCATTCAAGAGACCCAGTACTTC.

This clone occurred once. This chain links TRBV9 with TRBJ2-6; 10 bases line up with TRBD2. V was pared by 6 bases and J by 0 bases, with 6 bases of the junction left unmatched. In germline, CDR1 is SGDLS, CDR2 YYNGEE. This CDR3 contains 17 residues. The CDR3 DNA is TGTGCCAGCAAAGCGGGAGGGCCCTTCTCTGGGGCCAACGTCCTGACTTTC. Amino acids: CASKAGGPFSGANVLTF. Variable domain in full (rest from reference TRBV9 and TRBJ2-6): DSGVTQTPKHLITATGQRVTLRCSPRSGDLSVYWYQQSLDQGLQFLIQYYNGEERAKGNILERFSAQQFPDLHSELNLSSLELGDSALYFCASKAGGPFSGANVLTFGAGSRLTVL.

The CDR3 DNA reads TGTGCCAGCAGTCGCCGGGACAGCAACGCGAACACCGGGGAGCTGTTTTTT. It specifies CASSRRDSNANTGELFF. The chain has TRBV11-3 and TRBJ2-2; TRBD1 matches 7 bases. Germline V gene data show CDR1 as SGHNT and CDR2 as YENEEA. V trimming: 6 bases; J trimming: 0 bases; junction bases outside the gene matches: 10. The CDR3 contains 17 residues.

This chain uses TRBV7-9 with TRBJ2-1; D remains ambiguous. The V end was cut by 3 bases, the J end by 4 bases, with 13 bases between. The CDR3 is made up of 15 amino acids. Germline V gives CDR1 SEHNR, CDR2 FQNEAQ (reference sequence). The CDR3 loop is CASSFNGVTYNEQFF. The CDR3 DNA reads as TGTGCCAGCAGCTTCAACGGAGTTACGTACAATGAGCAGTTCTTC.

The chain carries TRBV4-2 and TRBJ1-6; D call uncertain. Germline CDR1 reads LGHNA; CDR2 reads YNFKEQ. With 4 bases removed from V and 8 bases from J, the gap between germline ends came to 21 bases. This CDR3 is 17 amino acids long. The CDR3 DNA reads TGTGCCAGCAGCCCCAACCAAGACCAGAGGCTATATTCACCCCTCCACTTT. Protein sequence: CASSPNQDQRLYSPLHF.

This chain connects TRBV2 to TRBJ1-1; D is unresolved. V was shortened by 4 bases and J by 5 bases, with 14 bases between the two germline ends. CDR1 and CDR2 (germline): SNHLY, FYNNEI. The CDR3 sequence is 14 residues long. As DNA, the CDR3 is TGTGCCAGCAGTGTGGCGCGGGTGTTAACTGAAGCTTTCTTT. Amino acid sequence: CASSVARVLTEAFF.

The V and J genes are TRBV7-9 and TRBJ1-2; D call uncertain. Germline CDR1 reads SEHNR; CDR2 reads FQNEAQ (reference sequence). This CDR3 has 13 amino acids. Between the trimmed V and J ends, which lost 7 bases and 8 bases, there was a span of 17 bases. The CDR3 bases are TGTGCCAGCACCCTGAATGTCGGCGACGGCTACACCTTC. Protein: CASTLNVGDGYTF.

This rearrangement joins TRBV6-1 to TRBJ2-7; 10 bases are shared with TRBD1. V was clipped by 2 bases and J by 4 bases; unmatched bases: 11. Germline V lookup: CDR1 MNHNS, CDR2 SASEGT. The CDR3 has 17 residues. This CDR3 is CASSETLSDRGLYEQYF. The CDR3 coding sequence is TGTGCCAGCAGTGAAACCTTATCCGACAGGGGGCTTTACGAGCAGTACTTC.

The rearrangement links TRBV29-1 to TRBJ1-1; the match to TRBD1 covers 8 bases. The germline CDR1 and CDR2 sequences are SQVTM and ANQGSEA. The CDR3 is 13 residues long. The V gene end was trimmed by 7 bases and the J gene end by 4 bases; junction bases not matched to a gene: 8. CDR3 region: CSGATGVGTEAFF. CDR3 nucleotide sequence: TGCAGCGGTGCGACAGGGGTGGGCACTGAAGCTTTCTTT.

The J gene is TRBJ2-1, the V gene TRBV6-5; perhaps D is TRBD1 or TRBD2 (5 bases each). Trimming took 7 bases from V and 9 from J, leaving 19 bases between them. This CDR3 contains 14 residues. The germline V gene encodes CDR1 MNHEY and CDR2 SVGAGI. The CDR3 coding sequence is TGTGCCAGCACGGGAACAGGTAGTTTGGGTGAGCAGTTCTTC. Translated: CASTGTGSLGEQFF.

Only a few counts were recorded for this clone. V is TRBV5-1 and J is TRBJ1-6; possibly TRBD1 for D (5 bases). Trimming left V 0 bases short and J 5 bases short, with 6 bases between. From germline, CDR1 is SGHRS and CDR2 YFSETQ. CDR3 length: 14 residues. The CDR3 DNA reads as TGCGCCAGCAGCTTGGGACAGAATAATTCACCCCTCCACTTT. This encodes CASSLGQNNSPLHF.

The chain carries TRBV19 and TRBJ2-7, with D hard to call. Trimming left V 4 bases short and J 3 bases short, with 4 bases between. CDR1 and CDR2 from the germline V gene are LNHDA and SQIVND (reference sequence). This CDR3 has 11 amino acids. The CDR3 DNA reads TGTGCCAGTAGTAATGGCTACGAGCAGTACTTC. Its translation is CASSNGYEQYF.

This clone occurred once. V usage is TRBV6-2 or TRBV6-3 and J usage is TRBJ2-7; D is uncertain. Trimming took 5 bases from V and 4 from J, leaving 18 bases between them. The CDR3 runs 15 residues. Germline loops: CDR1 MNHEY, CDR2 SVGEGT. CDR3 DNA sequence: TGTGCCAGCAGTAACTTCCTACCTAGGGAATACGAGCAGTACTTC. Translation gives CASSNFLPREYEQYF.

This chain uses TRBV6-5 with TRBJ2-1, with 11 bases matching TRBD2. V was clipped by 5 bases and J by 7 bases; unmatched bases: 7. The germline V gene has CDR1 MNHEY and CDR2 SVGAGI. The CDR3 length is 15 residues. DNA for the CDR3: TGTGCCAGCAGTCATTTAGCGGGAGGGCTAAATGAGCAGTTCTTC. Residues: CASSHLAGGLNEQFF.

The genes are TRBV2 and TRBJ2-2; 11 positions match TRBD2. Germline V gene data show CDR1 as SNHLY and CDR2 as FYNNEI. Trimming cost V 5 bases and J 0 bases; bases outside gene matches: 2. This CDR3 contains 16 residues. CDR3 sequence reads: CASSTSGSANTGELFF. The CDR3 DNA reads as TGTGCCAGCAGTACTAGCGGGAGCGCGAACACCGGGGAGCTGTTTTTT.

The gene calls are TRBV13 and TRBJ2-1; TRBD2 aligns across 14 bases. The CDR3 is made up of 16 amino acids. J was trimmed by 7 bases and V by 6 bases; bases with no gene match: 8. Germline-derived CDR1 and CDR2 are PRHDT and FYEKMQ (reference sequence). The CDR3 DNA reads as TGTGCCAGCAGTCCGTGGACTAGCGGGAGGAGGAATGAGCAGTTCTTC. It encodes CASSPWTSGRRNEQFF.

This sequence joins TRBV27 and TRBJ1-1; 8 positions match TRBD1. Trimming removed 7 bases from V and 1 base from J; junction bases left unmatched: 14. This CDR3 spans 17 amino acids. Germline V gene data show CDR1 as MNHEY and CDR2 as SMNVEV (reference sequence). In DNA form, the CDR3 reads TGTGCCAGCAACTACCCGGGGACAGGTGGTTGGAACACTGAAGCTTTCTTT. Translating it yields CASNYPGTGGWNTEAFF.

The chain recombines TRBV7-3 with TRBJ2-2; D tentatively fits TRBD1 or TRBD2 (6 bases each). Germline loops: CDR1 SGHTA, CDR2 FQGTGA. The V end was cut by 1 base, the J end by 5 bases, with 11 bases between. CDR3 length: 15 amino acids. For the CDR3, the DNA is TGTGCCAGCAGCTTAAGGGGGGCTAGGACCGGGGAGCTGTTTTTT. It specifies CASSLRGARTGELFF.

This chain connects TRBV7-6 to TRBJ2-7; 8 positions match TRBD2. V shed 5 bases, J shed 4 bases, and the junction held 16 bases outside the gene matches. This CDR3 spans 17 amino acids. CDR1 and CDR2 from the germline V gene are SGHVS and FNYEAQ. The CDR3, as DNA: TGTGCCAGCAGCCCAAAACCCAGTTCCGGGACTAGTTACGAGCAGTACTTC. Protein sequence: CASSPKPSSGTSYEQYF. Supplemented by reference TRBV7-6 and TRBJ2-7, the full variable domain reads GAGVSQSPRYKVTKRGQDVALRCDPISGHVSLYWYRQALGQGPEFLTYFNYEAQQDKSGLPNDRFSAERPEGSISTLTIQRTEQRDSAMYRCASSPKPSSGTSYEQYFGPGTRLTVT.

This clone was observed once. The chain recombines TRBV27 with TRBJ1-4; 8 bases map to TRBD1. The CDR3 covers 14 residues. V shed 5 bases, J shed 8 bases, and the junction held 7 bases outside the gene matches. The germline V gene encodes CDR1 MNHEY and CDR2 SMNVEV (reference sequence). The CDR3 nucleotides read TGTGCCAGCAGTCCACAGGGGGTGAGGGAAAAACTGTTTTTT. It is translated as CASSPQGVREKLFF.

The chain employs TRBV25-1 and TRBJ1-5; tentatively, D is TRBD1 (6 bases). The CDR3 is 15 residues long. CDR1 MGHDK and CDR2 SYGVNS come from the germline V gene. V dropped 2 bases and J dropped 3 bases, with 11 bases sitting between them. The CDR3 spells CASSEDDRYNQPQHF. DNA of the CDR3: TGTGCCAGCAGTGAAGATGACAGGTACAATCAGCCCCAGCATTTT.

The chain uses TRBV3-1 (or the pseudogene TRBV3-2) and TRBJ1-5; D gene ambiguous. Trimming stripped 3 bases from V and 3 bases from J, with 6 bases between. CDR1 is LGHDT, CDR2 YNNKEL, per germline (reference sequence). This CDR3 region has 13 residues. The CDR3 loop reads CASSQGFNQPQHF. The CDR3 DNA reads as TGTGCCAGCAGCCAGGGGTTCAATCAGCCCCAGCATTTT.

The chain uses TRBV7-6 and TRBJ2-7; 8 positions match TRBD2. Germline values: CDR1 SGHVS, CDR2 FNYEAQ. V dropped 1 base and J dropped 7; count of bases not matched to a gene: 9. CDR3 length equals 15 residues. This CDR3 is CASSLGDSGTWEQYF. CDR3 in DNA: TGTGCCAGCAGCTTAGGGGATAGCGGGACGTGGGAGCAGTACTTC.